The TCR beta chain under discussion was sequenced for a study of blood T cell repertoires in COVID-19. Study at large: Some COVID-19 samples were acute and others convalescent; all came from the United States, Italy and Spain. Sources were T cells, B-cell-depleted T cells, or PBMCs; the material itself was cDNA or gDNA.

This clone was counted once. Study processing details: Estimates of nucleated cell counts were drawn from the amplification of reference gene primers. The protocol was immunoSEQ multiplex PCR, while the TCRdb copy is restricted to in-frame clones and leaves out a portion. Clonal size and the V and J genes are those of that table, whereas D and trimming came from the DNA. Of fewer than 250,000 clones listed, roughly four fifths are singletons. The germline V gene has CDR1 SGHRS and CDR2 YFSETQ. This CDR3 contains 15 residues. The V gene end was trimmed by 4 bases and the J gene end by 2 bases; junction bases not matched to a gene: 7.

The J gene is TRBJ1-2, the V gene TRBV5-1, with 8 bases that match TRBD1. The source material was peripheral blood. This clonotype was sampled from an elderly woman with acute or convalescent COVID-19. CDR3 in DNA: TGCGCCAGCAGCCTACAGGGGGGATACAACTATGGCTACACCTTC. Protein: CASSLQGGYNYGYTF.